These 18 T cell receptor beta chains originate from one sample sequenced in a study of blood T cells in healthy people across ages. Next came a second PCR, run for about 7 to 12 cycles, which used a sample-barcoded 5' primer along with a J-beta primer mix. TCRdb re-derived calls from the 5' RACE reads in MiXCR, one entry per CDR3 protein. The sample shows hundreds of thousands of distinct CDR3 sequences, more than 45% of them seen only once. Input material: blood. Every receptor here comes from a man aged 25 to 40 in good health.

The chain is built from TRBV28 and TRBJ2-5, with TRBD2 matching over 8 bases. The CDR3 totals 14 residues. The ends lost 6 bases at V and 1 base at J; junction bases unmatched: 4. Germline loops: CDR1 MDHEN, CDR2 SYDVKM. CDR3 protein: CASRYGTSQETQYF. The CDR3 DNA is TGTGCCAGCAGATATGGGACTAGCCAAGAGACCCAGTACTTC.

CDR3 sequence (DNA): TGCGCCAGCAGCCAAGATACGGGACGTGGAAAACTGTTTTTT. It yields the protein CASSQDTGRGKLFF. This chain connects TRBV4-1 to TRBJ1-4; D possibly corresponds to TRBD1 (5 bases). The V gene's germline CDR1 is MGHRA and CDR2 YSYEKL. Deletions cut 0 bases from V and 10 bases from J, with 12 bases between. The CDR3 has 14 amino acids.

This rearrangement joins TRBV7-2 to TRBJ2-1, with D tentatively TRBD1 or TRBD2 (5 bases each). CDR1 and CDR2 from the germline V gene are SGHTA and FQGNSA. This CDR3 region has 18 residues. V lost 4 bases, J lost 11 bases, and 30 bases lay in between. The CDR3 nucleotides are TGTGCCAGCAGCTCGAGAGGGCTAGCTGGAGGCCGAGGGGTGAAGCAGTTCTTC. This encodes CASSSRGLAGGRGVKQFF. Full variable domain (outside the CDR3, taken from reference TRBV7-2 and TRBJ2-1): GAGVSQSPSNKVTEKGKDVELRCDPISGHTALYWYRQSLGQGLEFLIYFQGNSAPDKSGLPSDRFSAERTGGSVSTLTIQRTQQEDSAVYLCASSSRGLAGGRGVKQFFGPGTRLTVL.

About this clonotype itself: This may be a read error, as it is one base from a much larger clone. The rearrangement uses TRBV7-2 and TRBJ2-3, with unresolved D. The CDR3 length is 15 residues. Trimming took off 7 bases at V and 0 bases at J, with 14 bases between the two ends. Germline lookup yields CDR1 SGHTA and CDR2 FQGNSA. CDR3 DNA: TGTGCCAGCAACCGCAACCACCTCAGCACAGATACGCAGTATTTT. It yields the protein CASNRNHLSTDTQYF. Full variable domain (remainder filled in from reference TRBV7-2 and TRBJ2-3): GAGVSQSPSNKVTEKGKDVELRCDPISGHTALYWYRQSLGQGLEFLIYFQGNSAPDKSGLPSDRFSAERTGGSVSTLTIQRTQQEDSAVYLCASNRNHLSTDTQYFGPGTRLTVL.

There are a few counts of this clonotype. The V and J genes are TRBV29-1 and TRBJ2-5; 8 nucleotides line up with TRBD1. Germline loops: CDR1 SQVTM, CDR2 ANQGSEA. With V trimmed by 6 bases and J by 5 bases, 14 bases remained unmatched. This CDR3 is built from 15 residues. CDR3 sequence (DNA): TGCAGCGTGGCCCCGACAGGGGTATCGAGGGAGACCCAGTACTTC. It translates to CSVAPTGVSRETQYF.

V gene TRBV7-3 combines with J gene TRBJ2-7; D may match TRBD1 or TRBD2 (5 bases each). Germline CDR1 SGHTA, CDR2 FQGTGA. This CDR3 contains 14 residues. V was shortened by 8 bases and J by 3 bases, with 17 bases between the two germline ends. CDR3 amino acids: CASSRDATHYEQYF. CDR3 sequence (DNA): TGTGCCAGCTCTCGGGACGCCACGCACTACGAGCAGTACTTC.

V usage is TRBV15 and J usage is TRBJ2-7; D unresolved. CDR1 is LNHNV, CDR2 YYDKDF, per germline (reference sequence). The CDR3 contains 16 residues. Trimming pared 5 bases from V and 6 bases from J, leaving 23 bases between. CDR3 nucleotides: TGTGCCACCAGCGAAGTCGCCACTCTAGTTTCGGGCGAGCAGTACTTC. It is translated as CATSEVATLVSGEQYF.

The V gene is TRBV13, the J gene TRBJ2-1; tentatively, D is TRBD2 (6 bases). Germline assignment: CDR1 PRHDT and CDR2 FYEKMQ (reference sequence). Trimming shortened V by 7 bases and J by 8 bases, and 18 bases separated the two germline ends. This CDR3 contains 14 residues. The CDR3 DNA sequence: TGTGCCAGCATCCAGGCGGAGGGTTGGGATGAGCAGTTCTTC. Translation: CASIQAEGWDEQFF.

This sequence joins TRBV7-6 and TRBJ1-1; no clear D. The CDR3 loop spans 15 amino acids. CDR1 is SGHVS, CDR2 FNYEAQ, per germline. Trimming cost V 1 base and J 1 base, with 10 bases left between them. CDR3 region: CASSLEQASNTEAFF. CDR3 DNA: TGTGCCAGCAGCTTAGAGCAGGCATCGAACACTGAAGCTTTCTTT.

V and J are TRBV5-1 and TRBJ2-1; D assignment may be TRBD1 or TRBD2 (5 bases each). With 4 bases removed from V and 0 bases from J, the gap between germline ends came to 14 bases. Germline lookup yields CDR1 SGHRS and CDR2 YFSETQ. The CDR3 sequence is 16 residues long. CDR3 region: CASSPGTFSSYNEQFF. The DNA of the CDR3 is TGCGCCAGCAGCCCTGGGACGTTTAGCTCCTACAATGAGCAGTTCTTC.

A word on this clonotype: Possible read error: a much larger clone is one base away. The CDR3 spells CASSLALPPYEQYF. In DNA, the CDR3 is TGTGCCAGCAGTTTAGCCTTACCCCCGTACGAGCAGTACTTC. V and J are TRBV28 and TRBJ2-7; D gene ambiguous. The germline V gene has CDR1 MDHEN and CDR2 SYDVKM. The ends were cut back, 2 bases at V and 4 bases at J, with 12 bases in the middle. The CDR3 runs 14 residues.

DNA for the CDR3: TGTGCCAGCAGTCAAGGAGATCGAAATGGCTACACCTTC. Its translation: CASSQGDRNGYTF. The V gene is TRBV9, the J gene TRBJ1-2; D remains unclear. From germline, CDR1 is SGDLS and CDR2 YYNGEE. Trimming removed 5 bases from V and 6 bases from J, with 14 bases in between. This CDR3 contains 13 residues. The full variable domain, rest sourced from reference TRBV9 and TRBJ1-2, is DSGVTQTPKHLITATGQRVTLRCSPRSGDLSVYWYQQSLDQGLQFLIQYYNGEERAKGNILERFSAQQFPDLHSELNLSSLELGDSALYFCASSQGDRNGYTFGSGTRLTVV.

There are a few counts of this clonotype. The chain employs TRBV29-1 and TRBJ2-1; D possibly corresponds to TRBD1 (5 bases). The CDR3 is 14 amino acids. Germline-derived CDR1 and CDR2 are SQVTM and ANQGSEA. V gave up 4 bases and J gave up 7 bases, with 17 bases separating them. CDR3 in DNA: TGCAGCGTTGTTATTAGGGGATACAAAAATGAGCAGTTCTTC. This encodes CSVVIRGYKNEQFF.

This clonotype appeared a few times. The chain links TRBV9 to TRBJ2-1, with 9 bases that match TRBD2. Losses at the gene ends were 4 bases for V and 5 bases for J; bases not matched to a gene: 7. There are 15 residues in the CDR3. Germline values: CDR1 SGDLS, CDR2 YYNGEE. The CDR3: CASSILAGRNNEQFF. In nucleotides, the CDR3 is TGTGCCAGCAGCATTCTAGCGGGGAGGAACAATGAGCAGTTCTTC. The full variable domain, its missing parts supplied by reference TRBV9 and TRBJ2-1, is DSGVTQTPKHLITATGQRVTLRCSPRSGDLSVYWYQQSLDQGLQFLIQYYNGEERAKGNILERFSAQQFPDLHSELNLSSLELGDSALYFCASSILAGRNNEQFFGPGTRLTVL.

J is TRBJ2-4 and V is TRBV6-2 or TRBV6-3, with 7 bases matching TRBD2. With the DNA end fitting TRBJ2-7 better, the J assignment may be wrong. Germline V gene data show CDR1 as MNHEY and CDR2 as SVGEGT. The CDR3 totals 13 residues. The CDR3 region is CASTRTRDYEQYF. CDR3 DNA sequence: TGTGCCAGCACCCGGACTAGAGACTACGAGCAGTACTTC.

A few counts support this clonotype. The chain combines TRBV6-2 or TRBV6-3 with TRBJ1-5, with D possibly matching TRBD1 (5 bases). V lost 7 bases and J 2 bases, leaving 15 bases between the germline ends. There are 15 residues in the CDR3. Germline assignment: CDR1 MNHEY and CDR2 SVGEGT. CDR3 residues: CASTLQAAGNQPQHF. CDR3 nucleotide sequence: TGTGCCAGCACTCTACAGGCGGCGGGCAATCAGCCCCAGCATTTT.

In nucleotides, the CDR3 is TGCAGTGCCAGAACCGGGACCCAAGCTTTCTTT. Translation: CSARTGTQAFF. The chain uses TRBV20-1 and TRBJ1-1, with a weak D call TRBD1 (5 bases). V shed 6 bases and J shed 9 bases, with 14 bases lying between them. Germline lookup yields CDR1 DFQATT and CDR2 SNEGSKA (reference sequence). This CDR3 is 11 amino acids long.

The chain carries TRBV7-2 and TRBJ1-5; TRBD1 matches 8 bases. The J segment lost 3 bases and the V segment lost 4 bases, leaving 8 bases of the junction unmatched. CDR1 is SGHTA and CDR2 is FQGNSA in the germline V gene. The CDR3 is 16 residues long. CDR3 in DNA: TGTGCCAGCAGCTATTCAGGGGGCGCGAACAATCAGCCCCAGCATTTT. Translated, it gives CASSYSGGANNQPQHF.